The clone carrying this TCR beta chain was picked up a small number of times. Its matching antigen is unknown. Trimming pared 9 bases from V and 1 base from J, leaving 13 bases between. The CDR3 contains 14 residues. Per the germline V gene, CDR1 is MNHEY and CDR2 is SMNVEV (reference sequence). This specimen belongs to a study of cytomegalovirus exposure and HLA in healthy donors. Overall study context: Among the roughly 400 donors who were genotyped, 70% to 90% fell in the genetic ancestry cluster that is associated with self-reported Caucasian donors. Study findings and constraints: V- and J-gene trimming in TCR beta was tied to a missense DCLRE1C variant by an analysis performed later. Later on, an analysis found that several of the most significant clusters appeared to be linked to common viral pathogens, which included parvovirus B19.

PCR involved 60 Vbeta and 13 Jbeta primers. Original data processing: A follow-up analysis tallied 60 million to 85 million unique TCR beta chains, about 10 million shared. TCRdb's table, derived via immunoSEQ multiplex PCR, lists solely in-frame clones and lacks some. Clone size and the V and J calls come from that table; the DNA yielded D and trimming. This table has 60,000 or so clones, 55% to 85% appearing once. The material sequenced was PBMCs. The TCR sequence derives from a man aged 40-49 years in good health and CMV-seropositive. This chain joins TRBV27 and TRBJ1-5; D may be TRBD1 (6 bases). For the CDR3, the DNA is TGTGCCAGTGCGGGGGGCGAGAGCAATCAGCCCCAGCATTTT. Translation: CASAGGESNQPQHF.